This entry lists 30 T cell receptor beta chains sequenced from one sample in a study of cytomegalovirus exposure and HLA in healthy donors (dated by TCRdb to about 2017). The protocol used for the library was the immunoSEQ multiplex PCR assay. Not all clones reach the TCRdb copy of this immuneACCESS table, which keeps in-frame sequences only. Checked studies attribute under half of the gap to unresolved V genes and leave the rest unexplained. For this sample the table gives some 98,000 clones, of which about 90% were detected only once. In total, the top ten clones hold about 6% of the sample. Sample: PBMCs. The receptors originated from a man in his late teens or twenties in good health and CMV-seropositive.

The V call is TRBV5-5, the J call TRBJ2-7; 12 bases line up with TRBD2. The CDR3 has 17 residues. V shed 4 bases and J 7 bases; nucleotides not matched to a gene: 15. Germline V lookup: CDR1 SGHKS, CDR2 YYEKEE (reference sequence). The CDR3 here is CASSVRTSGTTLGEQYF. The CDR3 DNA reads TGTGCCAGCAGCGTGCGGACTAGCGGGACCACCTTAGGGGAGCAGTACTTC. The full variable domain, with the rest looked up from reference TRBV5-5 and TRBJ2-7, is DAGVTQSPTHLIKTRGQQVTLRCSPISGHKSVSWYQQVLGQGPQFIFQYYEKEERGRGNFPDRFSARQFPNYSSELNVNALLLGDSALYLCASSVRTSGTTLGEQYFGPGTRLTVT.

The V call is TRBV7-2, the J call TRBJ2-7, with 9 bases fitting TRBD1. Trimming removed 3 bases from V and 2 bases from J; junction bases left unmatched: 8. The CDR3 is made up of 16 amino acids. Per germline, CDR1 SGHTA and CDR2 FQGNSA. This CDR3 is CASSLAGTGQAYEQYF. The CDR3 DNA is TGTGCCAGCAGCTTGGCCGGGACAGGGCAGGCCTACGAGCAGTACTTC.

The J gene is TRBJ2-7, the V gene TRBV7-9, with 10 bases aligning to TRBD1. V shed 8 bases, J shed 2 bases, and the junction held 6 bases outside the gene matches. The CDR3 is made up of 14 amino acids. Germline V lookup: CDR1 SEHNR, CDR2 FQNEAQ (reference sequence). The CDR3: CASSDRGTPYEQYF. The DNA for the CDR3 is TGTGCCAGCTCGGACAGGGGGACCCCCTACGAGCAGTACTTC. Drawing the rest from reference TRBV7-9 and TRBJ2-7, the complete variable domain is DTGVSQNPRHKITKRGQNVTFRCDPISEHNRLYWYRQTLGQGPEFLTYFQNEAQLEKSRLLSDRFSAERPKGSFSTLEIQRTEQGDSAMYLCASSDRGTPYEQYFGPGTRLTVT.

The DNA for the CDR3 is TGTGCCAGCAGTAAAGGGGGACTGACGGGGGGAAACACCATATATTTT. The encoded protein is CASSKGGLTGGNTIYF. This chain links TRBV2 with TRBJ1-3, with a tentative D call TRBD1 (6 bases). Trimming pared 5 bases from V and 4 bases from J, leaving 18 bases between. This CDR3 comprises 16 residues. Germline V CDR1 and CDR2: SNHLY, FYNNEI.

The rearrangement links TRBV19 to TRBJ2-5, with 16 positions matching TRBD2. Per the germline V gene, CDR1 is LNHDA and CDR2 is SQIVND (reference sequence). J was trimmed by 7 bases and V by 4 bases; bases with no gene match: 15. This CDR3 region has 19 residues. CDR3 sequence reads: CASSRRIPGLAGGLRTQYF. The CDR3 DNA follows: TGTGCCAGTAGTAGGAGGATTCCGGGACTAGCGGGAGGGCTAAGGACCCAGTACTTC.

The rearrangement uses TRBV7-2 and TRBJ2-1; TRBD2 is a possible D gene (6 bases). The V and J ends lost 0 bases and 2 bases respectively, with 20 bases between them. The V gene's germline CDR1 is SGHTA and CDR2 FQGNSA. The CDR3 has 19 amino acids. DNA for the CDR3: TGTGCCAGCAGCTTAGCGGGGTCAGGCCGGGACTCCGCCTACAATGAGCAGTTCTTC. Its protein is CASSLAGSGRDSAYNEQFF.

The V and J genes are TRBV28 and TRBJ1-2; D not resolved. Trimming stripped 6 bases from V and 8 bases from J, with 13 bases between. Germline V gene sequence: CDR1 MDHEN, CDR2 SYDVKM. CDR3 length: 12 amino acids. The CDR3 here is CASSPSGRGYTF. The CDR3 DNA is TGTGCCAGCAGCCCCTCCGGGAGGGGCTACACCTTC.

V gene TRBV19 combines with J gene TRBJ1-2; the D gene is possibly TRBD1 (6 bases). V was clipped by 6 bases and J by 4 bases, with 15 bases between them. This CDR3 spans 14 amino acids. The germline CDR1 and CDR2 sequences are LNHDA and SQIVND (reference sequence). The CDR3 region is CASRGAGIFYGYTF. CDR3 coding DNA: TGTGCCAGTAGGGGGGCAGGGATCTTCTATGGCTACACCTTC.

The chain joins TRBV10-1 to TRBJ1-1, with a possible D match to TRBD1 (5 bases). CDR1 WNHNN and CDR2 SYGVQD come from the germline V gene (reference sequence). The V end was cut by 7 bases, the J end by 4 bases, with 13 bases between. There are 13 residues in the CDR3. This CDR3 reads CASNNVGGTEAFF. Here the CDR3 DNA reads TGCGCCAGCAATAACGTCGGGGGCACTGAAGCTTTCTTT.

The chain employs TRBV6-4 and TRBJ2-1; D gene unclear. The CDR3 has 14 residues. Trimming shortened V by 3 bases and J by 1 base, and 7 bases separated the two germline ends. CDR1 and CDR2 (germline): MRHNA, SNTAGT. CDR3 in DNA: TGTGCCAGCAGTGAAGAGCGTTCCTACAATGAGCAGTTCTTC. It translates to CASSEERSYNEQFF.

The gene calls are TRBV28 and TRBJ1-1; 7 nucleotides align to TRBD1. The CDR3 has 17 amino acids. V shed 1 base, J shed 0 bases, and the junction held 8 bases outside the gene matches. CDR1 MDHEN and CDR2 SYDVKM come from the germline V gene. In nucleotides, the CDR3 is TGTGCCAGCAGTTTATTGACAGGGATTCTCATGAACACTGAAGCTTTCTTT. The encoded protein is CASSLLTGILMNTEAFF.

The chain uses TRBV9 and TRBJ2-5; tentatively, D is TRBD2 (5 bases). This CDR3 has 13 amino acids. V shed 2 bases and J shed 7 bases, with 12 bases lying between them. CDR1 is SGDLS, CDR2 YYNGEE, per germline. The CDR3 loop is CASSVEELGTQYF. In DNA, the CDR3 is TGTGCCAGCAGCGTGGAGGAACTCGGGACCCAGTACTTC.

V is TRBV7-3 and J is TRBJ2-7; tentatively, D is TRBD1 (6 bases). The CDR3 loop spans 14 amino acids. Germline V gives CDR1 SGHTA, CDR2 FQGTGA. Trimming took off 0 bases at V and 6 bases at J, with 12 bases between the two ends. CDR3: CASSLTGQNGEQYF. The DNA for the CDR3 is TGTGCCAGCAGCTTAACCGGACAGAACGGCGAGCAGTACTTC.

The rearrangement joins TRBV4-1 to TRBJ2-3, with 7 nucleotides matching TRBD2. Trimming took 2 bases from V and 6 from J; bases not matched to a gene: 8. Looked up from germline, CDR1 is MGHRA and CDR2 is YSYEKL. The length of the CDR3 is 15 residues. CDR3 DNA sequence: TGCGCCAGCAGCCAACCGGGACTACGGGACGATACGCAGTATTTT. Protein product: CASSQPGLRDDTQYF.

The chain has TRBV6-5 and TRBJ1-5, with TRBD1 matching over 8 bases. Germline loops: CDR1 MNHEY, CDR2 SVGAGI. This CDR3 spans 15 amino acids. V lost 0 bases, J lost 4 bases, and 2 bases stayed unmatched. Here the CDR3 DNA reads TGTGCCAGCAGTTACTCAAACAGGGGGAATCAGCCCCAGCATTTT. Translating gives CASSYSNRGNQPQHF.

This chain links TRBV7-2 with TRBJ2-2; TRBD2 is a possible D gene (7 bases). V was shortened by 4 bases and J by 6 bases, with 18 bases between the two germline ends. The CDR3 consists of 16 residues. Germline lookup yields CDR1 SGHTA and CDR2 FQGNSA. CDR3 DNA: TGTGCCAGCAGCTCCCGGGCGGGGGCAAAGGCCGGGGAGCTGTTTTTT. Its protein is CASSSRAGAKAGELFF. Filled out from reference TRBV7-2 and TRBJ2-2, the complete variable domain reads GAGVSQSPSNKVTEKGKDVELRCDPISGHTALYWYRQSLGQGLEFLIYFQGNSAPDKSGLPSDRFSAERTGGSVSTLTIQRTQQEDSAVYLCASSSRAGAKAGELFFGEGSRLTVL.

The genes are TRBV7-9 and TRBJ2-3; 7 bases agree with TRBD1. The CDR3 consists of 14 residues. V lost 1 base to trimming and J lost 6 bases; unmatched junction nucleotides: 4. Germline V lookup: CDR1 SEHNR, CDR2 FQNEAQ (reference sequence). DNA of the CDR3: TGTGCCAGCAGCTTAGAGGCCAGGGGGGATACGCAGTATTTT. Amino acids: CASSLEARGDTQYF.

The CDR3 reads CASSLIGDQETQYF. The DNA of the CDR3 is TGTGCCAGCAGTTTAATCGGGGACCAAGAGACCCAGTACTTC. This chain uses TRBV27 with TRBJ2-5, with D maybe TRBD2 (5 bases). Looked up from germline, CDR1 is MNHEY and CDR2 is SMNVEV (reference sequence). The CDR3 has 14 amino acids. Trimming stripped 2 bases from V and 0 bases from J, with 7 bases between.

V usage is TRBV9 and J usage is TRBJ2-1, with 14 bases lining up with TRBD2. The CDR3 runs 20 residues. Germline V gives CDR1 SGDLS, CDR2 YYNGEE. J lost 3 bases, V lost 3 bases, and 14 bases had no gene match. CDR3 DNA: TGTGCCAGCAGCGCTCCGAGGGGGGGACTAGCGGGAGATATCTACAATGAGCAGTTCTTC. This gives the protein CASSAPRGGLAGDIYNEQFF. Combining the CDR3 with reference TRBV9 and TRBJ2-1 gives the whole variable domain DSGVTQTPKHLITATGQRVTLRCSPRSGDLSVYWYQQSLDQGLQFLIQYYNGEERAKGNILERFSAQQFPDLHSELNLSSLELGDSALYFCASSAPRGGLAGDIYNEQFFGPGTRLTVL.

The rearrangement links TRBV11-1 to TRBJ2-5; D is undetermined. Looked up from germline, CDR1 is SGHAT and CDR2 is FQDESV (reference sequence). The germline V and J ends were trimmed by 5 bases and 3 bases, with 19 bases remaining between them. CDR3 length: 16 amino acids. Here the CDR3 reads CASSHRYLGPKETQYF. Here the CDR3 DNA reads TGTGCCAGCAGCCACCGATACCTTGGGCCAAAAGAGACCCAGTACTTC.

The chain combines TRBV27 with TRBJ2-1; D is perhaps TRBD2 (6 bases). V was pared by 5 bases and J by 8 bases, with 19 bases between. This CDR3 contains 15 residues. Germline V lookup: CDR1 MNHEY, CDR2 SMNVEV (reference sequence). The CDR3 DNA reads TGTGCCAGCAGTAGGGGACCTGTGGGGGAGGATGAGCAGTTCTTC. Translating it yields CASSRGPVGEDEQFF.

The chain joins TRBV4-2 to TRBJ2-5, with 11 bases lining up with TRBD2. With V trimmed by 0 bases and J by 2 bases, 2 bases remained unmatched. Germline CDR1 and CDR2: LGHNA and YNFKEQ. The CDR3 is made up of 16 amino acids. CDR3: CASSQDSSGGQETQYF. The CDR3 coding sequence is TGTGCCAGCAGCCAAGATTCTAGCGGGGGGCAAGAGACCCAGTACTTC.

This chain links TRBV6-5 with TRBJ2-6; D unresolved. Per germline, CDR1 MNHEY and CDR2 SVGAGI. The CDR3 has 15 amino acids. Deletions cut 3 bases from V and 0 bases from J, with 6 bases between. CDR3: CASSYGHSGANVLTF. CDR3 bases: TGTGCCAGCAGTTATGGGCACTCTGGGGCCAACGTCCTGACTTTC.

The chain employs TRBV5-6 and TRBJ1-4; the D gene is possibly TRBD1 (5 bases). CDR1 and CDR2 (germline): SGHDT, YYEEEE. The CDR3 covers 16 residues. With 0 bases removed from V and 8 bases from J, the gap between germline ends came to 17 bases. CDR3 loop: CASSLGTGGSEEKLFF. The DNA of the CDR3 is TGTGCCAGCAGCTTGGGCACGGGGGGATCGGAGGAAAAACTGTTTTTT.

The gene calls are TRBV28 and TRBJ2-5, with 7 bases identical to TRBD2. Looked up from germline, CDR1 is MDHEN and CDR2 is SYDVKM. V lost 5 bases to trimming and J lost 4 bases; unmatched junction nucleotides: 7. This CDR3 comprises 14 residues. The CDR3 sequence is CASSERGGGETQYF. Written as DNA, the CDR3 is TGTGCCAGCAGTGAAAGGGGCGGGGGAGAGACCCAGTACTTC.

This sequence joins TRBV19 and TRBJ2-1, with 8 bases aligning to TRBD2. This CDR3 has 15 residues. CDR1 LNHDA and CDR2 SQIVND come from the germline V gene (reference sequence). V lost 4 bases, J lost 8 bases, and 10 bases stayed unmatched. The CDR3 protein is CASSTWSGSDHEQFF. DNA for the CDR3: TGTGCCAGTAGTACATGGAGCGGGAGTGATCATGAGCAGTTCTTC.

The CDR3 DNA is TGTGCCAGCAGCTTGAGCGGGGGGGGCCCACTGTACAATGAGCAGTTCTTC. Its translation is CASSLSGGGPLYNEQFF. The chain uses TRBV5-6 and TRBJ2-1; 10 bases fit TRBD2. This CDR3 has 17 residues. The V and J ends lost 1 base and 4 bases, in that order; junction bases with no gene match: 8. Germline V gene sequence: CDR1 SGHDT, CDR2 YYEEEE.

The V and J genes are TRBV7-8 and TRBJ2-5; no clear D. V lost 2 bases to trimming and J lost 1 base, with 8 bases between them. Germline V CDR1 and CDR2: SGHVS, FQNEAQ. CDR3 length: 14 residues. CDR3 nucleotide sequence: TGTGCCAGCAGCTTAACAGACGGCCAAGAGACCCAGTACTTC. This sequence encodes CASSLTDGQETQYF.

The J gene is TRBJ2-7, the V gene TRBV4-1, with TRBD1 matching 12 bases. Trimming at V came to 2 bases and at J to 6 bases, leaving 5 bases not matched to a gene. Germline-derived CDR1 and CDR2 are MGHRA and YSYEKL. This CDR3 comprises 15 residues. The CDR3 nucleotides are TGCGCCAGCAGCCAATCCGGGACAGGGGGCTCCGAGCAGTACTTC. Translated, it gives CASSQSGTGGSEQYF.

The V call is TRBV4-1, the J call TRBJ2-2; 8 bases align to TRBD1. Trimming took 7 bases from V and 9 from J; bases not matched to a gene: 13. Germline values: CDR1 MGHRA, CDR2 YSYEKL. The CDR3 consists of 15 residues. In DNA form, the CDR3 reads TGCGCCAGCACCCAGACGACAGGGGCCCACAGGGAGCTGTTTTTT. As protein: CASTQTTGAHRELFF.